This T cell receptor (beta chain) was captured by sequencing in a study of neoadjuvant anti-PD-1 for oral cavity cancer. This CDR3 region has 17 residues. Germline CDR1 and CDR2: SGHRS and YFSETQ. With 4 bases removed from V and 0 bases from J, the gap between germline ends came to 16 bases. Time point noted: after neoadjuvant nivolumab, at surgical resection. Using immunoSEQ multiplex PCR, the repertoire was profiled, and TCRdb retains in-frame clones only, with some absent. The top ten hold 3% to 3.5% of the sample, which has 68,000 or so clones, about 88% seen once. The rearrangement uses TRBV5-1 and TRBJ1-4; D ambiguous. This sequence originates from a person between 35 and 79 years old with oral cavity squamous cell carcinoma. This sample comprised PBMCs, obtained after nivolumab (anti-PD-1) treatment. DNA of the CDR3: TGCGCCAGCAGCGCCACGACACCATTTGCAACTAATGAAAAACTGTTTTTT. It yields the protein CASSATTPFATNEKLFF.